This T cell receptor (beta chain) comes out of a study of T cell responses to AZD1222 COVID-19 vaccine (dated by TCRdb to the early 2020s). Looking at the study overall: A total of approximately 250 trial participants underwent TCR sequencing, of whom roughly 210 had received two doses of AZD1222 and some 25 had received two doses of the MenACWY control vaccine. Trial participants were enrolled by age into 18-55, 56-69 and 70-plus year subgroups, with 148, 28 and 57 TCR-sequenced participants respectively.

The time point tag for this specimen amounts to: baseline before first vaccination. What the treatment or condition label conveys for this sample: meningococcal conjugate vaccine given as trial control. The vaccinee samples were drawn from two UK trials, COV001 and COV002, one of which was a single-blind randomized controlled phase 2/3 trial testing AZD1222 (ChAdOx1 nCoV-19) in healthy adults. For TCRbeta chain sequencing, PBMC samples from trial participants were taken at day 0 and at day 28 after the second dose. The junction carries 10 bases between V and J, which are trimmed by 1 base and 0 bases respectively. Including the terminal cysteine and phenylalanine, the CDR3 comprises 15 residues. Solely the CDR3 DNA is kept, with 45 bases framed from the first base. As encoded in the germline V gene, CDR1 is SGHTS while CDR2 is YDEGEE. The CDR3 regions of human TCRbeta chains were analyzed by immunosequencing. Regarding the original processing steps: Repertoire TCRs were matched against a reference library of SARS-CoV-2-specific TCRs generated with the MIRA antigen-specificity platform. Breadth was defined as the fraction of unique TCRs that were SARS-CoV-2-associated, and depth was defined as the fraction of total T cells that were SARS-CoV-2-associated. Using the MIRA data, every spike-specific TCR was mapped to the spike region that the TCR reacted to and assigned to either a CD4 or a CD8 class. Log10-transformed breadth and depth values were compared by one-way ANOVA with Sidak's multiple comparisons tests. This is the immuneACCESS table as TCRdb keeps it, with only in-frame sequences that have V and J called. A part of the clones is gone; compared with another copy, unresolved V genes explain less than half, and the rest is unexplained. The DNA was the basis for D and trimming; V, J and clone size are from that table. Across this sample there are about 100,000 clones, with around nine tenths seen only once. The ten largest clones represent roughly 3% of the sample.

Overall study results and their limits: Most participants were white British and females outnumbered males, and the authors suggested that clonal diversity may have been underestimated. In the small 56-69-year group, the increase in depth fell short of significance, most likely because of low power. Conclusions about previously exposed vaccinees are limited, since just a handful of AZD1222 recipients were seropositive for SARS-CoV-2 at baseline. Because no day 14 peak-response samples were available, the repertoires could be characterized only after the peak T cell response. A significant rise in spike-specific TCR breadth and depth was observed after two AZD1222 doses relative to day 0 and relative to MenACWY recipients. The vaccine-associated CD4 TCRs covered the entire spike protein, and the dominant responses fell in regions 160-218 and 743-854. Reportedly, almost half of the unique spike-specific TCRs recognized epitopes lying outside the regions that are mutated in the B.1.351 and B.1.1.7 variants.

This clone appeared a few times. Its recognized antigen is unknown. No qualities accompany the bases; no much larger clone lies one base away. This clonotype was obtained from an adult in good health. This chain is built from TRBV5-8 and TRBJ1-1, with the D segment identity uncertain. The input for sequencing was peripheral blood, taken on day 0 of MenACWY control vaccination. The DNA reads as follows: TGTGCCAGCAGCTTGTTAGGCGGCCTGAACACTGAAGCTTTCTTT. Translation gives CASSLLGGLNTEAFF.